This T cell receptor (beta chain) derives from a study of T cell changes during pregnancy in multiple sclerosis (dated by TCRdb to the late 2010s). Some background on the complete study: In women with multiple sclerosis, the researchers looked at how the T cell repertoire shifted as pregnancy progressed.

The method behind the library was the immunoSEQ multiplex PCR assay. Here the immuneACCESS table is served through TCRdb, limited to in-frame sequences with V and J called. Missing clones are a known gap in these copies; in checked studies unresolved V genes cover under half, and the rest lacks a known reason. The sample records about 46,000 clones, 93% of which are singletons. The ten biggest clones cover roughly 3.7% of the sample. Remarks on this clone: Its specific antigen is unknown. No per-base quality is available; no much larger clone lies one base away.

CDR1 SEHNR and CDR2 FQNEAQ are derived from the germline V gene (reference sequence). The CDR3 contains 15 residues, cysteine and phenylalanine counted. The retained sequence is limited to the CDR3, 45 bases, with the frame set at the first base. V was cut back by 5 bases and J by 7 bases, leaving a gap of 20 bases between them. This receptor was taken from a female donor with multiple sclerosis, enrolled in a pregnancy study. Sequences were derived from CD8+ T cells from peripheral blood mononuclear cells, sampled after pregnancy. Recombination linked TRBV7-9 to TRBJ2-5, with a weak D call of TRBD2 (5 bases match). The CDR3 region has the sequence CASSLTSEGGPTQYF. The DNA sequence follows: TGTGCCAGCAGCCTTACAAGTGAAGGAGGACCGACCCAGTACTTC.